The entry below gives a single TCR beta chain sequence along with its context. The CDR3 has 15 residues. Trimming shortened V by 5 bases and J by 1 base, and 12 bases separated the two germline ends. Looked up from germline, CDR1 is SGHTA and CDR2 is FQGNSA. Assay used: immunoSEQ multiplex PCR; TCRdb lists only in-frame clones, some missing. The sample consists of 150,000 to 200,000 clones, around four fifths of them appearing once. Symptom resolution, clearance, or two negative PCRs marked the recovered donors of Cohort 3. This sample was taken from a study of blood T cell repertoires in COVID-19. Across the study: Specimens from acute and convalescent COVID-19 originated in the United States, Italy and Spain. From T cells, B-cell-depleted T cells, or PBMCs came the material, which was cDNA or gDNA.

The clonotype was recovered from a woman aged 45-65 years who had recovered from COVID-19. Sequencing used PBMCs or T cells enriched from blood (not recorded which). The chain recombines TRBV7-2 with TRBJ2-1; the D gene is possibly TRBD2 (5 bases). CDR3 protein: CASSQSGRSYNEQFF. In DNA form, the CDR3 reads TGTGCCAGCAGCCAAAGCGGAAGGTCCTACAATGAGCAGTTCTTC.